The 17 T cell receptor beta chains presented below share a single source sample, sequenced in a study of PD-L1 blockade in urothelial cancer. The data were produced by immunoSEQ multiplex PCR, yet TCRdb's version contains in-frame clones alone and is incomplete. The sample records about 86,000 clones, more than 75% being singletons. The time point denotes: pretreatment peripheral blood. Specimen: PBMCs, collected around atezolizumab (anti-PD-L1) treatment. The receptors were sampled from a man aged 55 to 70 with urothelial cancer.

The chain has TRBV10-3 and TRBJ2-5; a possible D gene is TRBD1 (5 bases). The CDR3 is 13 residues long. In germline, CDR1 is ENHRY, CDR2 SYGVKD. V was cut by 7 bases and J by 5 bases, with 14 bases left in between. CDR3 DNA sequence: TGTGCCATCACCCCGAGCAGGGTGGAGACCCAGTACTTC. It codes for CAITPSRVETQYF.

V usage is TRBV21-1 and J usage is TRBJ1-5; the table names TRBD1, a call not compared with the DNA. TRBV21-1 is labeled a pseudogene. The CDR3 has 14 residues. CDR3 bases: TGTGCCAGCAGACAGTGTCCCTACCTCGAGTCCCAGCATTTT. Amino acid sequence: CASRQCPYLESQHF.

This clone was seen a single time. The chain links TRBV7-9 to TRBJ1-2; 11 bases are a match to TRBD1. Germline values: CDR1 SEHNR, CDR2 FQNEAQ (reference sequence). The CDR3 runs 18 residues. The V segment lost 5 bases and the J segment 3 bases; nucleotides outside the gene matches: 14. CDR3 DNA sequence: TGTGCCAGCAGCCGGGTGCTTCTGGACAGGGGGCGAGACTATGGCTACACCTTC. Translated: CASSRVLLDRGRDYGYTF.

CDR3 residues: CAIRRHGQVPTGYGYTF. In DNA form, the CDR3 reads TGTGCCATCAGGAGACATGGACAGGTCCCTACTGGCTATGGCTACACCTTC. The chain recombines TRBV10-3 with TRBJ1-2; TRBD1 matches 7 bases. The CDR3 loop spans 17 amino acids. Germline CDR1 and CDR2: ENHRY and SYGVKD. J lost 4 bases, V lost 6 bases, and 17 bases had no gene match.

This clone turned up a few times. This rearrangement joins TRBV7-9 to TRBJ1-5, with TRBD1 matching over 8 bases. The J segment lost 4 bases and the V segment lost 4 bases, leaving 3 bases of the junction unmatched. Germline lookup yields CDR1 SEHNR and CDR2 FQNEAQ (reference sequence). CDR3 length equals 14 residues. CDR3 bases: TGTGCCAGCAGCTCTCGGACAGGGAATCAGCCCCAGCATTTT. Encoded protein: CASSSRTGNQPQHF.

The V call is TRBV29-1, the J call TRBJ2-7; possibly TRBD1 for D (7 bases). This CDR3 has 14 amino acids. V was shortened by 1 base and J by 3 bases, with 13 bases between the two germline ends. Germline V CDR1 and CDR2: SQVTM, ANQGSEA. In DNA, the CDR3 is TGCAGCGTTGAAGGGGCAGGGGGAGGCTACGAGCAGTACTTC. Amino acid sequence: CSVEGAGGGYEQYF.

The V call is TRBV9, the J call TRBJ2-3; 9 bases are a match to TRBD1. The CDR3 loop spans 17 amino acids. The V segment lost 0 bases and the J segment 5 bases; nucleotides outside the gene matches: 10. Germline-derived CDR1 and CDR2 are SGDLS and YYNGEE. CDR3: CASSVAPGTGSIDTQYF. CDR3 DNA sequence: TGTGCCAGCAGCGTAGCTCCCGGGACAGGGTCGATAGATACGCAGTATTTT.

V usage is TRBV18 and J usage is TRBJ2-2; D is unclear. V lost 5 bases and J 6 bases, leaving 16 bases between the germline ends. From germline, CDR1 is KGHSH and CDR2 LQKENI. The CDR3 contains 15 residues. CDR3 loop: CASSSGSASSGELFF. CDR3 nucleotide sequence: TGTGCCAGCTCATCCGGGTCAGCCAGCTCCGGGGAGCTGTTTTTT.

The chain employs TRBV4-3 and TRBJ1-4, with 8 positions matching TRBD1. Losses at the gene ends were 1 base for V and 8 bases for J; bases not matched to a gene: 18. Germline CDR1 LGHNA, CDR2 YSLEER. This CDR3 has 19 amino acids. The CDR3 loop reads CASSQVTGGPRDHLEKLFF. The CDR3 region has the DNA TGCGCCAGCAGCCAAGTAACAGGGGGGCCACGCGATCATCTGGAAAAACTGTTTTTT.

This clone was seen more than once but under ten times. The chain uses TRBV7-9 and TRBJ1-2; TRBD1 might be the D (5 bases). V lost 11 bases to trimming and J lost 3 bases, with 13 bases between them. The CDR3 contains 12 residues. Looked up from germline, CDR1 is SEHNR and CDR2 is FQNEAQ (reference sequence). The CDR3 bases are TGTGCCCTCGTCAGGGTTGACTATGGCTACACCTTC. Protein product: CALVRVDYGYTF.

There are a few counts of this clone. V usage is TRBV7-9 and J usage is TRBJ1-3, with TRBD1 as a possible D gene (5 bases). Germline V gene sequence: CDR1 SEHNR, CDR2 FQNEAQ (reference sequence). The CDR3 totals 14 residues. Trimming shortened V by 5 bases and J by 4 bases, and 12 bases separated the two germline ends. The CDR3 coding sequence is TGTGCCAGCAGCGAGACAGAACCAGGAAACACCATATATTTT. This codes for CASSETEPGNTIYF. The full variable domain, with the rest looked up from reference TRBV7-9 and TRBJ1-3, is DTGVSQNPRHKITKRGQNVTFRCDPISEHNRLYWYRQTLGQGPEFLTYFQNEAQLEKSRLLSDRFSAERPKGSFSTLEIQRTEQGDSAMYLCASSETEPGNTIYFGEGSWLTVV.

The CDR3 is CATWAQGRGGELFF. The CDR3 coding sequence is TGTGCCACCTGGGCCCAGGGGCGCGGCGGGGAGCTGTTTTTT. The chain carries TRBV6-5 and TRBJ2-2, with D perhaps matching TRBD1 (6 bases). Germline CDR1 is MNHEY and CDR2 is SVGAGI. Trimming pared 10 bases from V and 7 bases from J, leaving 19 bases between. The CDR3 has 14 amino acids.

In DNA form, the CDR3 reads TGTGCCAGCAGCTTAGGGGGCCTTAACAGGGGCAATCAGCCCCAGCATTTT. Its translation: CASSLGGLNRGNQPQHF. V usage is TRBV7-8 and J usage is TRBJ1-5; TRBD1 might be the D (6 bases). The V and J ends lost 1 base and 2 bases respectively, with 15 bases between them. The CDR3 totals 17 residues. Germline V gene sequence: CDR1 SGHVS, CDR2 FQNEAQ.

The chain uses TRBV19 and TRBJ2-1; possible D gene TRBD1, 5 bases. Deletions cut 3 bases from V and 0 bases from J, with 9 bases between. CDR1 is LNHDA and CDR2 is SQIVND in the germline V gene (reference sequence). This CDR3 has 15 residues. The CDR3 coding sequence is TGTGCCAGTAGTATGGGGCTGAGCTCCTACAATGAGCAGTTCTTC. This encodes CASSMGLSSYNEQFF.

This clone showed up just a few times. This rearrangement joins TRBV5-1 to TRBJ2-2; D ambiguous. The CDR3 loop spans 12 amino acids. The germline CDR1 and CDR2 sequences are SGHRS and YFSETQ. Trimming took off 5 bases at V and 7 bases at J, with 9 bases between the two ends. CDR3 nucleotides: TGCGCCAGCAGATCTCAGGACGGGGAGCTGTTTTTT. Amino acid sequence: CASRSQDGELFF.

The chain joins TRBV7-9 to TRBJ2-5; 9 nucleotides line up with TRBD1. The CDR3 is 15 amino acids. V was clipped by 0 bases and J by 5 bases; unmatched bases: 4. Germline V lookup: CDR1 SEHNR, CDR2 FQNEAQ (reference sequence). The CDR3 nucleotides are TGTGCCAGCAGCTTAGCTATGGGACAGGGCGAGACCCAGTACTTC. Encoded protein: CASSLAMGQGETQYF.

The table lists this clone with a few counts. The chain links TRBV30 to TRBJ1-1, with TRBD1 matching 7 bases. This CDR3 spans 15 amino acids. The V and J ends lost 2 bases and 4 bases, in that order; junction bases with no gene match: 10. Germline lookup yields CDR1 GTSNPN and CDR2 SVGIG (reference sequence). The CDR3 DNA sequence: TGTGCCTGGAGTCTCCTTCAACAGGGGTTCACTGAAGCTTTCTTT. It yields the protein CAWSLLQQGFTEAFF.